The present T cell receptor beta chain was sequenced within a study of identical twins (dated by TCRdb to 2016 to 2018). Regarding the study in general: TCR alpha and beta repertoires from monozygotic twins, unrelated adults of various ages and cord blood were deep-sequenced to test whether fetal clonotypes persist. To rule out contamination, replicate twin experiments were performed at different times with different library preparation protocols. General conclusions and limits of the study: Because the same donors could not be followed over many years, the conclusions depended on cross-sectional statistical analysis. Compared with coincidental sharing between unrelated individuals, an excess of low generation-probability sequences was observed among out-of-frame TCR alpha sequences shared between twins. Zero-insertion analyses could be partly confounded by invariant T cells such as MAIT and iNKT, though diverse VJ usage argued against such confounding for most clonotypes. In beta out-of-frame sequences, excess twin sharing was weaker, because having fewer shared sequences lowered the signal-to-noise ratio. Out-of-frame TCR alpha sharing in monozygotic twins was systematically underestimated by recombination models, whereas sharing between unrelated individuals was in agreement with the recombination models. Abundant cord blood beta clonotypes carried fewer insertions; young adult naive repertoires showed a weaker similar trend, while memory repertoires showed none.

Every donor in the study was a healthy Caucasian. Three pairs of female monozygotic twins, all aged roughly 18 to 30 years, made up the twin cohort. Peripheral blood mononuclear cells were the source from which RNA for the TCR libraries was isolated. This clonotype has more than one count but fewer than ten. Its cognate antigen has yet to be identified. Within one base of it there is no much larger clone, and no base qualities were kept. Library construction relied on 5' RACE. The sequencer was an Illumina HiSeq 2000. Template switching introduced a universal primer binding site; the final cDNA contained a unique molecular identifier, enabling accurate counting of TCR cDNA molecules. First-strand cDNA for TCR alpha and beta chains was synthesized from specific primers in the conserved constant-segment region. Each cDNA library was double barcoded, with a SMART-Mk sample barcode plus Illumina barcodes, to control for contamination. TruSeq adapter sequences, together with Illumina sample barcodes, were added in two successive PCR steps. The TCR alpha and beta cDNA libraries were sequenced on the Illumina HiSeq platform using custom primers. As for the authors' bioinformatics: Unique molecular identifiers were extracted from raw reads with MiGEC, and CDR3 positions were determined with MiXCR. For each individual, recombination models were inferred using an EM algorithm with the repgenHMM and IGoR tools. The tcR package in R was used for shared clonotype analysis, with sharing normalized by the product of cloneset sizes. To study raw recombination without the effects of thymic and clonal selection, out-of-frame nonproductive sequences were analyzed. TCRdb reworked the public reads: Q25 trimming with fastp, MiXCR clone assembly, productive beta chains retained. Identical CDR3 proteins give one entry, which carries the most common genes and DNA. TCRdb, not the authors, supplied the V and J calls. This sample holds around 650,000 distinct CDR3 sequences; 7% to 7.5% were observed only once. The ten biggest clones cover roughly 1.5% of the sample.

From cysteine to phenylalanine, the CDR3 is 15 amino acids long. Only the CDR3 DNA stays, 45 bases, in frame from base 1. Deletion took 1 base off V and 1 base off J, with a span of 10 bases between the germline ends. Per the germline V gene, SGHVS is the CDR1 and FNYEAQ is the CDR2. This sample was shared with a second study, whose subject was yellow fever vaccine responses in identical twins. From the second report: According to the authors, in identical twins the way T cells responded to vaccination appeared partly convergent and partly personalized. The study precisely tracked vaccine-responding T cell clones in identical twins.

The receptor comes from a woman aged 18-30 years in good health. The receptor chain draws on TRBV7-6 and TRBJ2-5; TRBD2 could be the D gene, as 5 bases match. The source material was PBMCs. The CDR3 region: CASSLGTDTQETQYF. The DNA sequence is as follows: TGTGCCAGCAGCTTAGGGACTGACACCCAAGAGACCCAGTACTTC.